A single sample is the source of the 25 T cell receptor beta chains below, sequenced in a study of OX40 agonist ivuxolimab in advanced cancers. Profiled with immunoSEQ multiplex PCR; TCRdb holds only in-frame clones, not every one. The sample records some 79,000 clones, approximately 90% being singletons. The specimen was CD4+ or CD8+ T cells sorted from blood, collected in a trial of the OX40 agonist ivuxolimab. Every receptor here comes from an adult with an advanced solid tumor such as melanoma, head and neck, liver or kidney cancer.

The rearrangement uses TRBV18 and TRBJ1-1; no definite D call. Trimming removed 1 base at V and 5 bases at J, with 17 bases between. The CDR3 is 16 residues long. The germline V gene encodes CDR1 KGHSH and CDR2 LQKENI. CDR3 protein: CASSPRLTTKGTEAFF. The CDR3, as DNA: TGTGCCAGCTCACCACGTCTTACAACAAAGGGTACTGAAGCTTTCTTT. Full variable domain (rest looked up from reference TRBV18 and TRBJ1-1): NAGVMQNPRHLVRRRGQEARLRCSPMKGHSHVYWYRQLPEEGLKFMVYLQKENIIDESGMPKERFSAEFPKEGPSILRIQQVVRGDSAAYFCASSPRLTTKGTEAFFGQGTRLTVV.

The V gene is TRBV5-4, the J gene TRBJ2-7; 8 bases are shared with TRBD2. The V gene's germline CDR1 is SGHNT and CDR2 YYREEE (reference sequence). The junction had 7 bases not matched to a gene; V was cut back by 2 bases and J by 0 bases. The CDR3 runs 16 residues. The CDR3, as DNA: TGTGCCAGCAGCTTCGGGGGGGCCCCCCTCTCCTACGAGCAGTACTTC. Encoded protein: CASSFGGAPLSYEQYF. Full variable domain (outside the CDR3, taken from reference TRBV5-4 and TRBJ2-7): ETGVTQSPTHLIKTRGQQVTLRCSSQSGHNTVSWYQQALGQGPQFIFQYYREEENGRGNFPPRFSGLQFPNYSSELNVNALELDDSALYLCASSFGGAPLSYEQYFGPGTRLTVT.

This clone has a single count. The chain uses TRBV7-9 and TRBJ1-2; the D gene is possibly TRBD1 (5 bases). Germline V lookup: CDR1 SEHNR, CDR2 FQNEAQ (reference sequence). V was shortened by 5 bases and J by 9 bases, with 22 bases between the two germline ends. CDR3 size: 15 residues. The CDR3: CASSPGTDGTWRYTF. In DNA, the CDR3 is TGTGCCAGCAGCCCGGGGACGGATGGGACGTGGCGCTACACCTTC.

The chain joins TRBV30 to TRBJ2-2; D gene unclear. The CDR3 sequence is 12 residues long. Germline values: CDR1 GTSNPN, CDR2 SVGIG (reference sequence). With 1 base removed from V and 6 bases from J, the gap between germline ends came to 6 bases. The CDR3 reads CAWSAVAGELFF. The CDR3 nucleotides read TGTGCCTGGAGTGCAGTGGCCGGGGAGCTGTTTTTT.

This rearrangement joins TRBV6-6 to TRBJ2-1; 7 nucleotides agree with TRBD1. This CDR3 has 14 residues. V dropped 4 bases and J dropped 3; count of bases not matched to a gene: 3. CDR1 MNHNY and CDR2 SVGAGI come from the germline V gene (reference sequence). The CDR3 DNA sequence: TGTGCCAGCAGTTCCGGGACAGTCTACAATGAGCAGTTCTTC. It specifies CASSSGTVYNEQFF.

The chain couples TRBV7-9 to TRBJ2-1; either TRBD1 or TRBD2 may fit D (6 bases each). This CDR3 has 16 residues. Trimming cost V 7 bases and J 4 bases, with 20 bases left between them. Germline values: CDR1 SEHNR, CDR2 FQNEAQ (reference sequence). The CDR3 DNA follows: TGTGCCAGCACCTCAGAGGGGGAGGCGCTATACAATGAGCAGTTCTTC. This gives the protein CASTSEGEALYNEQFF.

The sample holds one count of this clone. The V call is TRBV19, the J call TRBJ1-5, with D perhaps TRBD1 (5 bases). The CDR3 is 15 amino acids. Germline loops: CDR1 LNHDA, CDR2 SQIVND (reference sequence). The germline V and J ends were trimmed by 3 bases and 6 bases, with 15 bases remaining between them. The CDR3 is CASSMTAGSPQPQHF. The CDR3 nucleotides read TGTGCCAGTAGTATGACAGCTGGGTCCCCTCAGCCCCAGCATTTT.

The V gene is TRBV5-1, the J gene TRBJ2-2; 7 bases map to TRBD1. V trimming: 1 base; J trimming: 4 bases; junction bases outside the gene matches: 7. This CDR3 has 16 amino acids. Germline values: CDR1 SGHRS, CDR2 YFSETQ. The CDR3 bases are TGCGCCAGCAGCTTGAGGGGGCCCTCGACCACCGGGGAGCTGTTTTTT. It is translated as CASSLRGPSTTGELFF.

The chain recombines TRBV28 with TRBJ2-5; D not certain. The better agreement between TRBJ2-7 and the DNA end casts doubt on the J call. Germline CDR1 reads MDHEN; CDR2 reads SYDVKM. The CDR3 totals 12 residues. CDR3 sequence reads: CASSLVRYEQYF. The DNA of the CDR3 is TGTGCCAGCAGTCTCGTGCGGTACGAGCAGTACTTC.

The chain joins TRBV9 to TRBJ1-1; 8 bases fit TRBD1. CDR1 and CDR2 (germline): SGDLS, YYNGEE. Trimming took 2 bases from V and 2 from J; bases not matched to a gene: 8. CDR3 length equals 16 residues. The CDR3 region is CASSVTQGASNTEAFF. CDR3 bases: TGTGCCAGCAGCGTCACCCAGGGGGCCTCAAACACTGAAGCTTTCTTT.

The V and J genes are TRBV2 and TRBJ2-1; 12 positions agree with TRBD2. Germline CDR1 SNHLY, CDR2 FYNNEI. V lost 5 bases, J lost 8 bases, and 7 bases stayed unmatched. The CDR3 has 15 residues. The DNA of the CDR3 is TGTGCCAGCAGTAAAAGACTAGCGGGAGTAGATGAGCAGTTCTTC. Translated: CASSKRLAGVDEQFF. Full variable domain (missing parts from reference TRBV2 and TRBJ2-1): EPEVTQTPSHQVTQMGQEVILRCVPISNHLYFYWYRQILGQKVEFLVSFYNNEISEKSEIFDDQFSVERPDGSNFTLKIRSTKLEDSAMYFCASSKRLAGVDEQFFGPGTRLTVL.

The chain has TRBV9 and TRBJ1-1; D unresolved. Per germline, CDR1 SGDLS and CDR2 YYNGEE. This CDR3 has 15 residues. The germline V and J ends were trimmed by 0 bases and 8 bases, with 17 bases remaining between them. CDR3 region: CASSVAEVPTGEAFF. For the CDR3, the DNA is TGTGCCAGCAGCGTAGCTGAGGTACCAACCGGGGAAGCTTTCTTT.

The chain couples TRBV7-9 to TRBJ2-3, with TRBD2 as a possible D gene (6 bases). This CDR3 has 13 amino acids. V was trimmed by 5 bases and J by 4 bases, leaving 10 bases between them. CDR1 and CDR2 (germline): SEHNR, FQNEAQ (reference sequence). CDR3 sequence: CASSPSGPDTQYF. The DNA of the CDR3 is TGTGCCAGCAGCCCCAGCGGGCCAGATACGCAGTATTTT.

The CDR3 coding sequence is TGTGCCAGCAGCTCCTCGGACGGGAACTCGGGAAACACCATATATTTT. Residues: CASSSSDGNSGNTIYF. The chain combines TRBV5-6 with TRBJ1-3; no definite D call. V gave up 3 bases and J gave up 4 bases, with 17 bases separating them. CDR1 is SGHDT, CDR2 YYEEEE, per germline. The CDR3 is 16 amino acids.

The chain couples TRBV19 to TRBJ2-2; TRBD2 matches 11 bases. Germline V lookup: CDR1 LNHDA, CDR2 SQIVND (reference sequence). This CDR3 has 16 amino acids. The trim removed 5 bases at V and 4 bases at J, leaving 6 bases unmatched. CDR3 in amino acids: CASSVTSGRLTGELFF. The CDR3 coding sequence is TGTGCCAGTAGTGTCACTAGCGGGAGACTCACCGGGGAGCTGTTTTTT. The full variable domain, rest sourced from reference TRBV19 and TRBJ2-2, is DGGITQSPKYLFRKEGQNVTLSCEQNLNHDAMYWYRQDPGQGLRLIYYSQIVNDFQKGDIAEGYSVSREKKESFPLTVTSAQKNPTAFYLCASSVTSGRLTGELFFGEGSRLTVL.

For the CDR3, the DNA is TGTGCCTCCCAAAGGGAGCATAGGACTGAAGCTTTCTTT. Amino acids: CASQREHRTEAFF. The V gene is TRBV30, the J gene TRBJ1-1, with D unresolved. Germline assignment: CDR1 GTSNPN and CDR2 SVGIG (reference sequence). The CDR3 totals 13 residues. Trimming shortened V by 7 bases and J by 5 bases, and 17 bases separated the two germline ends.

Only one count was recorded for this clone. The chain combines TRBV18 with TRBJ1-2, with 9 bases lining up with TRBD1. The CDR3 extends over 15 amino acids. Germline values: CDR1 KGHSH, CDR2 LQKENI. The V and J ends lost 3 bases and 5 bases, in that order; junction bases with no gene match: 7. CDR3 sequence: CASSPNTQGAYGYTF. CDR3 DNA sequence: TGTGCCAGCTCACCCAACACACAGGGGGCATATGGCTACACCTTC. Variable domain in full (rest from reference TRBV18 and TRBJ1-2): NAGVMQNPRHLVRRRGQEARLRCSPMKGHSHVYWYRQLPEEGLKFMVYLQKENIIDESGMPKERFSAEFPKEGPSILRIQQVVRGDSAAYFCASSPNTQGAYGYTFGSGTRLTVV.

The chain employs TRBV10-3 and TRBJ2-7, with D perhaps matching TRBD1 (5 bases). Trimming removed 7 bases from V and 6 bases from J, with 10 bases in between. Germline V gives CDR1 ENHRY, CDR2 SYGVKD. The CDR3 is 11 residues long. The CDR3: CAITTGFEQYF. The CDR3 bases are TGTGCCATCACTACAGGTTTCGAGCAGTACTTC.

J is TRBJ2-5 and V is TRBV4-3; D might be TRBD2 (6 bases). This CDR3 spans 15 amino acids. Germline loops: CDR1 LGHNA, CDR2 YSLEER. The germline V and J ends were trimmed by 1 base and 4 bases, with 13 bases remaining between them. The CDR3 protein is CASSQGPGEGETQYF. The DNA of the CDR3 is TGCGCCAGCAGCCAAGGCCCGGGAGAGGGAGAGACCCAGTACTTC.

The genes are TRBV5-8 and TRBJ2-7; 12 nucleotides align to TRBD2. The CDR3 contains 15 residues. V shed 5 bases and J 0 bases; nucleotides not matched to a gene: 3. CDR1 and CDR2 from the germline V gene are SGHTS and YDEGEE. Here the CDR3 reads CASRRLAGDSYEQYF. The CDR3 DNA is TGTGCCAGCAGGCGACTAGCGGGAGACTCCTACGAGCAGTACTTC.

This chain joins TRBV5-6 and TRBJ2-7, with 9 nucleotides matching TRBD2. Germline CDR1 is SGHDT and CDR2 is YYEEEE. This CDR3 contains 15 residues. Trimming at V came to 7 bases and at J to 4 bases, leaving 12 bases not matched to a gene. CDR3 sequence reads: CASSLGASGMYEQYF. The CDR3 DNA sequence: TGTGCCAGCTCCCTAGGGGCTAGCGGGATGTACGAGCAGTACTTC.

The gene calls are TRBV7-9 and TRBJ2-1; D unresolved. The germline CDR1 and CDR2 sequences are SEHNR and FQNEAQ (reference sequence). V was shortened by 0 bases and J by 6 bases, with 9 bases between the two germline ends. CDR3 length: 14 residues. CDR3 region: CASSLALTGNEQFF. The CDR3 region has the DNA TGTGCCAGCAGCTTAGCGTTGACGGGCAATGAGCAGTTCTTC.

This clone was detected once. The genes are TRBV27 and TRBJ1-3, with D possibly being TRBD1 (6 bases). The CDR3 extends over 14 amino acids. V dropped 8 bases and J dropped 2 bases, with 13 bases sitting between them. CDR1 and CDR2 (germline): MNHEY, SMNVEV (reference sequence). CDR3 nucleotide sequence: TGTGCCAGCCGTGGGTCAGGGGCTGGAAACACCATATATTTT. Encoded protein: CASRGSGAGNTIYF.

The CDR3: CASSLIGTSGYNEQFF. In DNA, the CDR3 is TGTGCCAGCAGCTTAATCGGGACTAGCGGCTACAATGAGCAGTTCTTC. The chain is built from TRBV5-4 and TRBJ2-1, with 11 positions matching TRBD2. The V and J ends lost 2 bases and 3 bases, in that order; junction bases with no gene match: 4. Germline-derived CDR1 and CDR2 are SGHNT and YYREEE (reference sequence). There are 16 residues in the CDR3.

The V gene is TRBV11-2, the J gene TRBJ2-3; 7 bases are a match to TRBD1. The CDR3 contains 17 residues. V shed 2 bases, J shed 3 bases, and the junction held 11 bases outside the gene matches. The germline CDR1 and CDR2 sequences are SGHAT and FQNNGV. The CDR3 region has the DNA TGTGCCAGCAGCTTAAGGCTCTCGGGACAGAGGACAGATACGCAGTATTTT. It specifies CASSLRLSGQRTDTQYF.